This T cell receptor (beta chain) derives from a study of tumor-infiltrating lymphocytes in oesophageal squamous cell carcinoma. TCRdb re-derived calls from the PCR reads in MiXCR, one entry per CDR3 protein. The sample lists around 13,000 distinct CDR3 sequences; roughly 50% were seen once. This clonotype has a handful of counts. V was clipped by 4 bases and J by 4 bases; unmatched bases: 5. Per the germline V gene, CDR1 is KGHDR and CDR2 is SFDVKD. The CDR3 length is 14 residues. V and J are TRBV24-1 and TRBJ2-5; TRBD1 agrees at 7 bases. This TCR was recovered from a female donor with esophageal squamous cell carcinoma. Sequences were obtained from esophageal tumor tissue. The CDR3 loop reads CATSETGTVETQYF. The DNA for the CDR3 is TGTGCCACCAGTGAGACCGGGACAGTAGAGACCCAGTACTTC.